Listed here are 23 T cell receptor beta chains from one sample, sequenced in a study of shared clonotypes between healthy human individuals. Profiled with immunoSEQ multiplex PCR; TCRdb holds only in-frame clones, not every one. Of around 700,000 clones listed, around 73% were seen once; the top ten hold roughly 2%. Sequenced: memory CD4+ T cells sorted from blood. The subset denotes: CD45RA-negative fraction. These receptors were taken from a woman between 25 and 40 years old in good health.

This rearrangement joins TRBV18 to TRBJ2-7; the match to TRBD2 covers 7 bases. The CDR3 is 12 amino acids. The V gene's germline CDR1 is KGHSH and CDR2 LQKENI. V lost 5 bases to trimming and J lost 5 bases; unmatched junction nucleotides: 3. CDR3 protein: CASSSGGNEQYF. The DNA for the CDR3 is TGTGCCAGCTCATCGGGGGGAAACGAGCAGTACTTC.

This sequence joins TRBV29-1 and TRBJ2-1; D gene unclear. The CDR3 has 12 residues. Germline V CDR1 and CDR2: SQVTM, ANQGSEA. Trimming took off 2 bases at V and 8 bases at J, with 10 bases between the two ends. The CDR3, as DNA: TGCAGCGTTGAAATTGATGTCGATGAGCAGTTCTTC. Its translation is CSVEIDVDEQFF.

This clone has a single count. The chain uses TRBV28 and TRBJ1-5; TRBD1 is a possible D gene (5 bases). V lost 5 bases and J lost 5, with 10 bases in between. The CDR3 totals 13 residues. Per germline, CDR1 MDHEN and CDR2 SYDVKM. As DNA, the CDR3 is TGTGCCAGCAGTGGGACTGGCGATCAGCCCCAGCATTTT. It encodes CASSGTGDQPQHF. The whole variable domain, filled in from reference TRBV28 and TRBJ1-5, reads DVKVTQSSRYLVKRTGEKVFLECVQDMDHENMFWYRQDPGLGLRLIYFSYDVKMKEKGDIPEGYSVSREKKERFSLILESASTNQTSMYLCASSGTGDQPQHFGDGTRLSIL.

This chain links TRBV2 with TRBJ1-2; D is perhaps TRBD1 (5 bases). The CDR3 sequence is 14 residues long. The V end was cut by 2 bases, the J end by 3 bases, with 10 bases between. Germline lookup yields CDR1 SNHLY and CDR2 FYNNEI. The CDR3: CASSERSGYYGYTF. Written as DNA, the CDR3 is TGTGCCAGCAGTGAACGGTCAGGGTACTATGGCTACACCTTC.

V usage is TRBV28 and J usage is TRBJ2-7; TRBD1 matches at 8 bases. This CDR3 region has 15 residues. The J segment lost 5 bases and the V segment lost 6 bases, leaving 12 bases of the junction unmatched. Looked up from germline, CDR1 is MDHEN and CDR2 is SYDVKM. DNA of the CDR3: TGTGCCAGCAGGCAAAACAGGGGGTTTAGGGACGAGCAGTACTTC. It encodes CASRQNRGFRDEQYF.

The chain recombines TRBV27 with TRBJ2-7, with D tentatively TRBD1 (5 bases). The CDR3 consists of 15 residues. Germline lookup yields CDR1 MNHEY and CDR2 SMNVEV (reference sequence). V gave up 4 bases and J gave up 1 base, with 14 bases separating them. The CDR3 sequence: CASSSQGIPSYEQYF. CDR3 nucleotide sequence: TGTGCCAGCAGTTCCCAGGGTATTCCATCCTACGAGCAGTACTTC.

There are a few counts of this clone. The chain carries TRBV28 and TRBJ2-5; maybe TRBD2 (6 bases). CDR3 length equals 14 residues. Between the trimmed V and J ends, which lost 6 bases and 5 bases, there was a span of 16 bases. Germline loops: CDR1 MDHEN, CDR2 SYDVKM. CDR3 sequence: CASRPPASVETQYF. The CDR3 bases are TGTGCCAGCAGGCCTCCGGCTAGCGTGGAGACCCAGTACTTC.

The CDR3 loop reads CASSLTGVSQPQHF. DNA of the CDR3: TGTGCCAGCAGCTTAACGGGGGTTAGTCAGCCCCAGCATTTT. This chain joins TRBV7-9 and TRBJ1-5; D may be TRBD1 (5 bases). This CDR3 contains 14 residues. Germline V gives CDR1 SEHNR, CDR2 FQNEAQ (reference sequence). V was shortened by 2 bases and J by 6 bases, with 11 bases between the two germline ends.

The chain is built from TRBV7-9 and TRBJ2-7; D may match TRBD1 or TRBD2 (5 bases each). The CDR3 has 14 residues. Per the germline V gene, CDR1 is SEHNR and CDR2 is FQNEAQ (reference sequence). The V end was cut by 4 bases, the J end by 4 bases, with 14 bases between. CDR3 DNA sequence: TGTGCCAGCAGCTCGGGGCGCAGGGCGTACGAGCAGTACTTC. This gives the protein CASSSGRRAYEQYF. The full variable domain, with the rest looked up from reference TRBV7-9 and TRBJ2-7, is DTGVSQNPRHKITKRGQNVTFRCDPISEHNRLYWYRQTLGQGPEFLTYFQNEAQLEKSRLLSDRFSAERPKGSFSTLEIQRTEQGDSAMYLCASSSGRRAYEQYFGPGTRLTVT.

This clone was observed a handful of times. This rearrangement joins TRBV6-5 to TRBJ1-3; D remains unclear. The ends were cut back, 1 base at V and 2 bases at J, with 3 bases in the middle. In germline, CDR1 is MNHEY, CDR2 SVGAGI. The CDR3 spans 13 residues. CDR3 protein: CASSYWPGNTIYF. For the CDR3, the DNA is TGTGCCAGCAGTTACTGGCCTGGAAACACCATATATTTT.

The genes are TRBV6-5 and TRBJ2-7; 8 bases are a match to TRBD1. Germline V gene sequence: CDR1 MNHEY, CDR2 SVGAGI. The CDR3 is made up of 14 amino acids. J lost 0 bases, V lost 10 bases, and 8 bases had no gene match. The CDR3 bases are TGTGCCACCTACGGACAGGGACGCTCCTACGAGCAGTACTTC. As protein: CATYGQGRSYEQYF.

The chain employs TRBV6-5 and TRBJ2-2; D remains ambiguous. Germline assignment: CDR1 MNHEY and CDR2 SVGAGI. The CDR3 has 15 residues. V gave up 7 bases and J gave up 6 bases, with 18 bases separating them. The CDR3 DNA reads as TGTGCCAGCATTAAAGCTGTCGGGCATTCCGGGGAGCTGTTTTTT. Translating it yields CASIKAVGHSGELFF.

The chain is built from TRBV11-2 and TRBJ2-6, with D maybe TRBD2 (6 bases). The CDR3 covers 16 residues. V lost 4 bases and J lost 3, with 13 bases in between. In germline, CDR1 is SGHAT, CDR2 FQNNGV. CDR3 bases: TGTGCCAGCAGCTGGGTAGGGACTGGTGGGGCCAACGTCCTGACTTTC. It encodes CASSWVGTGGANVLTF.

This clone has more than one count but fewer than ten. The V call is TRBV28, the J call TRBJ1-2; tentatively, D is TRBD1 (6 bases). V dropped 6 bases and J dropped 8 bases, with 19 bases sitting between them. The germline CDR1 and CDR2 sequences are MDHEN and SYDVKM. The length of the CDR3 is 14 residues. The DNA for the CDR3 is TGTGCCAGCAGGACCCCAGGGGCAGCTGGGGGCTACACCTTC. Translating gives CASRTPGAAGGYTF.

This clone showed up just once. The chain is built from TRBV18 and TRBJ1-4; TRBD1 is a possible D gene (6 bases). Germline CDR1 and CDR2: KGHSH and LQKENI. The length of the CDR3 is 14 residues. V gave up 4 bases and J gave up 7 bases, with 13 bases separating them. CDR3 in amino acids: CASSLDSTIEKLFF. CDR3 nucleotide sequence: TGTGCCAGCTCACTGGACAGCACCATTGAAAAACTGTTTTTT. The full variable domain, with the rest looked up from reference TRBV18 and TRBJ1-4, is NAGVMQNPRHLVRRRGQEARLRCSPMKGHSHVYWYRQLPEEGLKFMVYLQKENIIDESGMPKERFSAEFPKEGPSILRIQQVVRGDSAAYFCASSLDSTIEKLFFGSGTQLSVL.

The V call is TRBV25-1, the J call TRBJ2-1; D gene uncertain. The germline CDR1 and CDR2 sequences are MGHDK and SYGVNS. Deletions cut 3 bases from V and 2 bases from J, with 14 bases between. The CDR3 has 16 residues. CDR3 coding DNA: TGTGCCAGCAGTGATTCCTCTACGGCCCCCTACAATGAGCAGTTCTTC. Amino acid sequence: CASSDSSTAPYNEQFF.

This clone has more than one count but fewer than ten. The J gene is TRBJ2-3, the V gene TRBV28; 7 bases match TRBD1. The germline gives CDR1 MDHEN, CDR2 SYDVKM. The CDR3 spans 13 residues. J lost 1 base, V lost 7 bases, and 2 bases had no gene match. The CDR3 nucleotides read TGTGCCAGCACTGGACAGGGCACAGATACGCAGTATTTT. It yields the protein CASTGQGTDTQYF.

The sample holds one count of this clone. This chain connects TRBV19 to TRBJ1-5, with D uncertain. CDR1 and CDR2 from the germline V gene are LNHDA and SQIVND (reference sequence). The CDR3 covers 15 residues. Between the trimmed V and J ends, which lost 5 bases and 3 bases, there was a span of 14 bases. The CDR3 nucleotides are TGTGCCAGTAGTTCCGAGCGGACGGCCAATCAGCCCCAGCATTTT. This gives the protein CASSSERTANQPQHF.

The rearrangement links TRBV20-1 to TRBJ2-1; D is ambiguous. V was trimmed by 6 bases and J by 10 bases, leaving 13 bases between them. CDR1 and CDR2 (germline): DFQATT, SNEGSKA (reference sequence). This CDR3 region has 11 residues. CDR3 amino acids: CSADNKGEQFF. The CDR3 coding sequence is TGCAGTGCCGATAATAAGGGCGAGCAGTTCTTC.

This chain uses TRBV28 with TRBJ1-1; 7 bases line up with TRBD1. J was trimmed by 0 bases and V by 5 bases; bases with no gene match: 3. The CDR3 consists of 14 residues. CDR1 and CDR2 from the germline V gene are MDHEN and SYDVKM. The CDR3 DNA reads TGTGCCAGCAGTCGAGGGGGCATGAACACTGAAGCTTTCTTT. This gives the protein CASSRGGMNTEAFF. The variable domain in full, with the rest retrieved from reference TRBV28 and TRBJ1-1, is DVKVTQSSRYLVKRTGEKVFLECVQDMDHENMFWYRQDPGLGLRLIYFSYDVKMKEKGDIPEGYSVSREKKERFSLILESASTNQTSMYLCASSRGGMNTEAFFGQGTRLTVV.

The table lists this clone with a count of one. The genes are TRBV27 and TRBJ2-5; D unresolved. The V gene's germline CDR1 is MNHEY and CDR2 SMNVEV (reference sequence). The CDR3 loop spans 15 amino acids. With 2 bases removed from V and 7 bases from J, the gap between germline ends came to 17 bases. CDR3 sequence: CASSLVGTPVGTQYF. The CDR3, as DNA: TGTGCCAGCAGTTTAGTGGGCACACCAGTAGGGACCCAGTACTTC.

This clone was detected once. The chain employs TRBV6-1 and TRBJ2-7; 7 bases map to TRBD1. Germline V gene lookup returns CDR1 MNHNS and CDR2 SASEGT. V lost 1 base and J lost 4; bases outside the gene matches: 7. This CDR3 region has 15 residues. Here the CDR3 DNA reads TGTGCCAGCAGTGAAGGACAGGGAGCTTTTTACGAGCAGTACTTC. This gives the protein CASSEGQGAFYEQYF.

The chain has TRBV2 and TRBJ1-1, with TRBD1 identical over 8 bases. The CDR3 has 13 amino acids. The junction had 5 bases not matched to a gene; V was cut back by 7 bases and J by 4 bases. Germline loops: CDR1 SNHLY, CDR2 FYNNEI. The CDR3 loop reads CASNDRGRTEAFF. The CDR3 DNA sequence: TGTGCCAGCAATGACAGGGGCCGCACTGAAGCTTTCTTT.